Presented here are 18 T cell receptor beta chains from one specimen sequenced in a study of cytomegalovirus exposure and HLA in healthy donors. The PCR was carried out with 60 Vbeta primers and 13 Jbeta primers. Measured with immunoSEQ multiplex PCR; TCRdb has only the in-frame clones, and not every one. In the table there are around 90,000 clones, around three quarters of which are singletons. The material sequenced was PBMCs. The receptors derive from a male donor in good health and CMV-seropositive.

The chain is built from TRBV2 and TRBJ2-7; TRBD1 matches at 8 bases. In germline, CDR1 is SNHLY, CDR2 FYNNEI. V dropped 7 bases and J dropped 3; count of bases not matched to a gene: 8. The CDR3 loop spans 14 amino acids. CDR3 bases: TGTGCCAGCACCCCAGGACAGGGTCGCTACGAGCAGTACTTC. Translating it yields CASTPGQGRYEQYF.

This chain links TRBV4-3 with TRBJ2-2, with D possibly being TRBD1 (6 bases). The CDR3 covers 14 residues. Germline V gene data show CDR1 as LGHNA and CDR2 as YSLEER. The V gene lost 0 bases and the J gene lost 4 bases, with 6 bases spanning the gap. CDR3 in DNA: TGCGCCAGCAGCCAAGACAGGGGCACCGGGGAGCTGTTTTTT. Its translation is CASSQDRGTGELFF.

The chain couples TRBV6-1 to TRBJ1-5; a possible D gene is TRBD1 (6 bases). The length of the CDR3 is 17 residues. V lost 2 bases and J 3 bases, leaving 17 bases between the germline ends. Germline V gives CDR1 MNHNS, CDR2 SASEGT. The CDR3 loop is CASSERTGIASNQPQHF. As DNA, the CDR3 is TGTGCCAGCAGTGAACGTACAGGGATTGCCTCCAATCAGCCCCAGCATTTT.

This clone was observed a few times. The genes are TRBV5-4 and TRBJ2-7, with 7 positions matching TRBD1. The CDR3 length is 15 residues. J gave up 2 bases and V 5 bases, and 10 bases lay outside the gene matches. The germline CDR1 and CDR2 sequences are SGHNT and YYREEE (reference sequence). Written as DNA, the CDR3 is TGTGCCAGCAGTTGTCCGGGACAGATCACCTACGAGCAGTACTTC. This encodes CASSCPGQITYEQYF.

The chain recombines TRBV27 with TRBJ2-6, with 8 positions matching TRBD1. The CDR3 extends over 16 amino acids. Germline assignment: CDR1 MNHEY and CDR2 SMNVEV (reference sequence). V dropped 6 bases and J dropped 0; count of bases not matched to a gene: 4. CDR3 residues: CASRGTGYSGANVLTF. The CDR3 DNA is TGTGCCAGCAGGGGGACAGGTTACTCTGGGGCCAACGTCCTGACTTTC. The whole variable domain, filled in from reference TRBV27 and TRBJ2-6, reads EAQVTQNPRYLITVTGKKLTVTCSQNMNHEYMSWYRQDPGLGLRQIYYSMNVEVTDKGDVPEGYKVSRKEKRNFPLILESPSPNQTSLYFCASRGTGYSGANVLTFGAGSRLTVL.

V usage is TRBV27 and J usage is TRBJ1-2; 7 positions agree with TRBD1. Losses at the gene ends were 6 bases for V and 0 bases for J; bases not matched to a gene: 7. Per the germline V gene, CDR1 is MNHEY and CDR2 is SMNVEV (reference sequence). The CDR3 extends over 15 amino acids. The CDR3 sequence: CASRVRDRANYGYTF. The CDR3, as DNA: TGTGCCAGCAGAGTGCGGGACAGAGCTAACTATGGCTACACCTTC.

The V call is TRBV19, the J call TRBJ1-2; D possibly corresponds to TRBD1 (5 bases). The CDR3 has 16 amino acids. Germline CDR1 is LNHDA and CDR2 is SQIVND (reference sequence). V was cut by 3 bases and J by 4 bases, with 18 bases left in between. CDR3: CASSMRTQGEGYGYTF. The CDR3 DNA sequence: TGTGCCAGTAGTATGCGAACGCAGGGTGAAGGCTATGGCTACACCTTC.

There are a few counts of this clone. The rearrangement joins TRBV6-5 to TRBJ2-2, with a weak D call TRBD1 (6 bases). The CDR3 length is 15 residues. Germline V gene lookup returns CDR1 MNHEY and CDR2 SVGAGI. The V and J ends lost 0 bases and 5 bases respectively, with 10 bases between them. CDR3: CASSYSGTRTGELFF. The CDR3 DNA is TGTGCCAGCAGTTACTCAGGGACAAGAACCGGGGAGCTGTTTTTT.

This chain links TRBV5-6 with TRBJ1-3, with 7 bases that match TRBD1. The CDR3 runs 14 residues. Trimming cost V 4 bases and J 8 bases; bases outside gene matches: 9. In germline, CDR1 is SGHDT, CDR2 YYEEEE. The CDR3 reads CASSQDRRRDTIYF. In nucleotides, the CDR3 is TGTGCCAGCAGCCAGGACAGGAGACGTGACACCATATATTTT.

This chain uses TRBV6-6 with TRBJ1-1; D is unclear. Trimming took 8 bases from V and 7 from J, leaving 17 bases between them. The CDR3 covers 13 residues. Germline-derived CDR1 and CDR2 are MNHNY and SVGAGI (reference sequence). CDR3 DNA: TGTGCCAGCTCAGGCCAGTCTTACATTGAAGCTTTCTTT. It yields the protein CASSGQSYIEAFF.

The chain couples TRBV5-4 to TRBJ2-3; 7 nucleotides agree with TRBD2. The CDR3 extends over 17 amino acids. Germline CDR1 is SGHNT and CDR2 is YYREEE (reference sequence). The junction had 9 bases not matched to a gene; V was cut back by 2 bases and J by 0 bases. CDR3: CASSFGSGRSSTDTQYF. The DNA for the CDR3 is TGTGCCAGCAGCTTTGGTAGCGGGCGTTCTAGCACAGATACGCAGTATTTT.

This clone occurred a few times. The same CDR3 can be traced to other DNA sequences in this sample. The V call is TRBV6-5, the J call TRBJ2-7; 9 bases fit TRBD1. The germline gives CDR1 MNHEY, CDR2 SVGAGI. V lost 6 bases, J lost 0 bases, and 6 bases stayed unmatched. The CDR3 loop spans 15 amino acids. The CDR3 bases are TGTGCCAGCAGCTACAGACAGGGGGTCTCCTACGAGCAGTACTTC. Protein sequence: CASSYRQGVSYEQYF.

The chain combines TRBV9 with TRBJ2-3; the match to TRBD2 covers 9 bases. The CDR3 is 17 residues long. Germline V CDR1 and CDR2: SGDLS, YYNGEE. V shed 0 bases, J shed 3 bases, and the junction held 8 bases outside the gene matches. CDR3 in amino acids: CASSVGVSGGLTDTQYF. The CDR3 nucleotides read TGTGCCAGCAGCGTAGGAGTTAGCGGGGGATTAACAGATACGCAGTATTTT.

The CDR3 is CASSYPGAYEQYF. CDR3 DNA: TGTGCCAGCAGTTATCCCGGGGCCTACGAGCAGTACTTC. The chain carries TRBV6-5 and TRBJ2-7, with a weak D call TRBD2 (5 bases). V was cut by 3 bases and J by 2 bases, with 8 bases left in between. The CDR3 length is 13 residues. Germline-derived CDR1 and CDR2 are MNHEY and SVGAGI.

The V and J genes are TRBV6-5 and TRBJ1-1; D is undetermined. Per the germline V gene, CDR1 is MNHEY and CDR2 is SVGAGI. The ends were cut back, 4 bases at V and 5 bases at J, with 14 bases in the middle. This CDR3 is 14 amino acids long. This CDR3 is CASSLRERWTEAFF. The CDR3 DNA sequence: TGTGCCAGCAGTTTACGGGAGAGATGGACTGAAGCTTTCTTT.

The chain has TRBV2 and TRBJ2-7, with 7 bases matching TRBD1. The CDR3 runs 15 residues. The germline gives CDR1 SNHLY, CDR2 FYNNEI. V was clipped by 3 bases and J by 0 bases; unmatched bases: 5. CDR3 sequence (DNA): TGTGCCAGCAGTGAGGACAGGTTCGTCTCCTACGAGCAGTACTTC. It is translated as CASSEDRFVSYEQYF.

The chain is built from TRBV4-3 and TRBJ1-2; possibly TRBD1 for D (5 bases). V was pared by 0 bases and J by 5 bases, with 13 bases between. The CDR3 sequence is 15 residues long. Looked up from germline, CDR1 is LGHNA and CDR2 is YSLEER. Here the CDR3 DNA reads TGCGCCAGCAGCCAAGATTTAGGGGCTGGATATGGCTACACCTTC. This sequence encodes CASSQDLGAGYGYTF.

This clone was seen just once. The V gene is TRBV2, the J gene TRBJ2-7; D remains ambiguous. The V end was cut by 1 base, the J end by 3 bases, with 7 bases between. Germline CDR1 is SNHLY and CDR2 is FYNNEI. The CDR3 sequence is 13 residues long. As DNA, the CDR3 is TGTGCCAGCAGTGAAGTGGCAGACTACGAGCAGTACTTC. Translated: CASSEVADYEQYF.